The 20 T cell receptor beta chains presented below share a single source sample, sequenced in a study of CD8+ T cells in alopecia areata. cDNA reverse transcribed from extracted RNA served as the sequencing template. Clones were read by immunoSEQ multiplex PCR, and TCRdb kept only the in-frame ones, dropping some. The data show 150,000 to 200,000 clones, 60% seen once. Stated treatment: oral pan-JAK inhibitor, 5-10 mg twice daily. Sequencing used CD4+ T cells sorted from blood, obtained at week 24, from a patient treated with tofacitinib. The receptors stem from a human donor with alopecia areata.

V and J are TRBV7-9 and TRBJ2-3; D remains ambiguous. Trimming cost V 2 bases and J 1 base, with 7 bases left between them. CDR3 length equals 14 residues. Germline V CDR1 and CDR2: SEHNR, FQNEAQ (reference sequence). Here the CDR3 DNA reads TGTGCCAGCAGCTTATATAGGGGCACAGATACGCAGTATTTT. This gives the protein CASSLYRGTDTQYF.

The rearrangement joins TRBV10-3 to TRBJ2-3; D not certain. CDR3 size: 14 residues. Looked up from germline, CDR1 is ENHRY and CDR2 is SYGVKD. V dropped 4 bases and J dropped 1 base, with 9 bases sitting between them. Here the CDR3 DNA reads TGTGCCATCAGTGCGTTTGAACGCACAGATACGCAGTATTTT. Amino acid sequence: CAISAFERTDTQYF.

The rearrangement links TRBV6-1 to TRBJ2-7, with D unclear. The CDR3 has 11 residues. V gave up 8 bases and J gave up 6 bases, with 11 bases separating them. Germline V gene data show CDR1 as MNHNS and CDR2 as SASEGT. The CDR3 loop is CASGHTAEQYF. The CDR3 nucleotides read TGTGCCAGCGGCCACACCGCCGAGCAGTACTTC.

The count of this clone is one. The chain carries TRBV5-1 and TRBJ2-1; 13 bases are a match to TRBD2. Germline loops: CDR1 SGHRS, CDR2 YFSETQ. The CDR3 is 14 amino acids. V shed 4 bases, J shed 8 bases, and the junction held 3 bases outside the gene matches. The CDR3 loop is CASSTGTSGDEQFF. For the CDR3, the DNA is TGCGCCAGCAGCACCGGGACTAGCGGGGATGAGCAGTTCTTC. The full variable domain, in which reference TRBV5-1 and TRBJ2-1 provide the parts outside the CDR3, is KAGVTQTPRYLIKTRGQQVTLSCSPISGHRSVSWYQQTPGQGLQFLFEYFSETQRNKGNFPGRFSGRQFSNSRSEMNVSTLELGDSALYLCASSTGTSGDEQFFGPGTRLTVL.

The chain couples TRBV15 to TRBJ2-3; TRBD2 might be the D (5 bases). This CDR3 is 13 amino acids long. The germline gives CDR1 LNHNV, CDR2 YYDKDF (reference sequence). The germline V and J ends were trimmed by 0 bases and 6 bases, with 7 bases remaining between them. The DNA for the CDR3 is TGTGCCACCAGCAGAGATACGGGGGATACGCAGTATTTT. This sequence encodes CATSRDTGDTQYF.

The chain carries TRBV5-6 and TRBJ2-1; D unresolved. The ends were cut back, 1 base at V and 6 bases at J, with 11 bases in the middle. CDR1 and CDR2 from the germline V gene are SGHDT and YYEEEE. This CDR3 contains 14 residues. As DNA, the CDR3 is TGTGCCAGCAGCTTGCAGGCATGGCGCAATGAGCAGTTCTTC. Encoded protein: CASSLQAWRNEQFF. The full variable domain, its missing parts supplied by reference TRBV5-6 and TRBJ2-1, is DAGVTQSPTHLIKTRGQQVTLRCSPKSGHDTVSWYQQALGQGPQFIFQYYEEEERQRGNFPDRFSGHQFPNYSSELNVNALLLGDSALYLCASSLQAWRNEQFFGPGTRLTVL.

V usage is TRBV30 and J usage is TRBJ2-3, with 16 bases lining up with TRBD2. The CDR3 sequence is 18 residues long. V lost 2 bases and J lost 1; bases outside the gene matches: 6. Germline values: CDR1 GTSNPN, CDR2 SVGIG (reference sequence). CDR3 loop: CAWSSGTSGGAGTDTQYF. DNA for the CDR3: TGTGCCTGGAGTTCCGGGACTAGCGGGGGGGCTGGCACAGATACGCAGTATTTT.

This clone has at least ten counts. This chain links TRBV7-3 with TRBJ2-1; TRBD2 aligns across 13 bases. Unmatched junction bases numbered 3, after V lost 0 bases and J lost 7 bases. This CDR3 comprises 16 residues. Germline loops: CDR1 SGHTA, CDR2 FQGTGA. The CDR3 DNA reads TGTGCCAGCAGCTTAACAGGACTAGCGGGGGATAATGAGCAGTTCTTC. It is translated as CASSLTGLAGDNEQFF. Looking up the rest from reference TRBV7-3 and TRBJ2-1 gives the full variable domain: GAGVSQTPSNKVTEKGKYVELRCDPISGHTALYWYRQSLGQGPEFLIYFQGTGAADDSGLPNDRFFAVRPEGSVSTLKIQRTERGDSAVYLCASSLTGLAGDNEQFFGPGTRLTVL.

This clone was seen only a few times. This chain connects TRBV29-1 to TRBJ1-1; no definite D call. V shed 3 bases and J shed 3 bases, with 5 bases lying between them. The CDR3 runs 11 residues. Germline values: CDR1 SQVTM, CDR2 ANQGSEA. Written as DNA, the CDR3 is TGCAGCGTTGATGTTTACACTGAAGCTTTCTTT. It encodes CSVDVYTEAFF. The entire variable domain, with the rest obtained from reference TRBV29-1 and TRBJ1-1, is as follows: SAVISQKPSRDICQRGTSLTIQCQVDSQVTMMFWYRQQPGQSLTLIATANQGSEATYESGFVIDKFPISRPNLTFSTLTVSNMSPEDSSIYLCSVDVYTEAFFGQGTRLTVV.

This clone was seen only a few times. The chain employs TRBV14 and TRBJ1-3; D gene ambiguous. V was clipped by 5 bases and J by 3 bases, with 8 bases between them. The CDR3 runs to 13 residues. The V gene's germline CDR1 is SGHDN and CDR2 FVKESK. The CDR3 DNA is TGTGCCAGCAGCTCCAACCATGGAAACACCATATATTTT. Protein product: CASSSNHGNTIYF.

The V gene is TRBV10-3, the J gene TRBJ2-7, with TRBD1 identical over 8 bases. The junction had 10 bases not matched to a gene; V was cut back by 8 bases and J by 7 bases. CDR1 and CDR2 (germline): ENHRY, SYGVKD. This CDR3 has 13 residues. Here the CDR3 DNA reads TGTGCCATCCAAGAGGACAGGGTGGATGAGCAGTACTTC. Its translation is CAIQEDRVDEQYF.

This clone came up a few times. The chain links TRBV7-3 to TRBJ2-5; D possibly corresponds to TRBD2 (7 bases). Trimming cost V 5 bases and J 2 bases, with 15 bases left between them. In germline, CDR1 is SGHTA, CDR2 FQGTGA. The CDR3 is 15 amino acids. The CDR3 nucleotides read TGTGCCAGCAGCCCATTGGGGGGGCCTCAAGAGACCCAGTACTTC. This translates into CASSPLGGPQETQYF.

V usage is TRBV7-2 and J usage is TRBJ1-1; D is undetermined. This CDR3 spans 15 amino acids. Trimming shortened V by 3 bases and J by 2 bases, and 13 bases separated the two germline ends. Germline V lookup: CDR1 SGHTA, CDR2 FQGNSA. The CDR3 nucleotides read TGTGCCAGCAGCTTTCTCCGGCCGGGAAACACTGAAGCTTTCTTT. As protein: CASSFLRPGNTEAFF.

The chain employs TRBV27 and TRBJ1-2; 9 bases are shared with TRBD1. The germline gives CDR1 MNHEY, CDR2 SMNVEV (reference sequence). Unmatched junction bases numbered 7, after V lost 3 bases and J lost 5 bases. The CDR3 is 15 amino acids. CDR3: CASSFTGGAFYGYTF. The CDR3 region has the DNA TGTGCCAGCAGTTTCACAGGGGGCGCGTTTTATGGCTACACCTTC.

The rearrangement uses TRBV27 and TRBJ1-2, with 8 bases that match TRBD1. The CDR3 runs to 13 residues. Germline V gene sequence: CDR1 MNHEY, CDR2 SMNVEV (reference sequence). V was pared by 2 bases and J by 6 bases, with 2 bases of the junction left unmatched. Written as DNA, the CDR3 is TGTGCCAGCAGTTTAGGGGACAGGCATGGCTACACCTTC. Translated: CASSLGDRHGYTF.

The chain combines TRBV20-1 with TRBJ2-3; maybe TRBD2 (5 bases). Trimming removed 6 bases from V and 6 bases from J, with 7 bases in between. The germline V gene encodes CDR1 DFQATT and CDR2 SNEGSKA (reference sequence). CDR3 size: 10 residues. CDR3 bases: TGCAGTGCAAAGCGGGATACGCAGTATTTT. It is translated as CSAKRDTQYF.

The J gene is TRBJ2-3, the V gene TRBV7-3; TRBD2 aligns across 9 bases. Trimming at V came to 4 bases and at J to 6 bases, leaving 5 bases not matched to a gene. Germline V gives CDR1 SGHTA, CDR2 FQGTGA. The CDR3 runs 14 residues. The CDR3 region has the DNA TGTGCCAGCAGCTCGGGACTAGCATCGGATACGCAGTATTTT. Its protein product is CASSSGLASDTQYF.

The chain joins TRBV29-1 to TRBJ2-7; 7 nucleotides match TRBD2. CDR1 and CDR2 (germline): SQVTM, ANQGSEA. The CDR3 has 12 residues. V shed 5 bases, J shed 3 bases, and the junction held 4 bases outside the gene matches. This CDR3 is CSVLGGVYEQYF. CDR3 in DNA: TGCAGCGTTCTTGGGGGGGTCTACGAGCAGTACTTC.

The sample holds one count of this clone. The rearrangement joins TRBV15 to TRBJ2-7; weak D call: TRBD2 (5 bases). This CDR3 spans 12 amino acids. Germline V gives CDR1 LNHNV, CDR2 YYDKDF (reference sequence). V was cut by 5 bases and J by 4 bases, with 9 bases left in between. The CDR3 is CATSEGIYEQYF. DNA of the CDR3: TGTGCCACCAGCGAGGGAATATACGAGCAGTACTTC. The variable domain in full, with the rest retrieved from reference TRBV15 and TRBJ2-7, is DAMVIQNPRYQVTQFGKPVTLSCSQTLNHNVMYWYQQKSSQAPKLLFHYYDKDFNNEADTPDNFQSRRPNTSFCFLDIRSPGLGDTAMYLCATSEGIYEQYFGPGTRLTVT.

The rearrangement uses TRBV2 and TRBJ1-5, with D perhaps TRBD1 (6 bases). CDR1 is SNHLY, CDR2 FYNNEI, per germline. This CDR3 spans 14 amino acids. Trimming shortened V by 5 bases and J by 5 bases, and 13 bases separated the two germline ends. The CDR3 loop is CASSRDIADQPQHF. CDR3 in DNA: TGTGCCAGCAGTCGGGACATCGCCGATCAGCCCCAGCATTTT.